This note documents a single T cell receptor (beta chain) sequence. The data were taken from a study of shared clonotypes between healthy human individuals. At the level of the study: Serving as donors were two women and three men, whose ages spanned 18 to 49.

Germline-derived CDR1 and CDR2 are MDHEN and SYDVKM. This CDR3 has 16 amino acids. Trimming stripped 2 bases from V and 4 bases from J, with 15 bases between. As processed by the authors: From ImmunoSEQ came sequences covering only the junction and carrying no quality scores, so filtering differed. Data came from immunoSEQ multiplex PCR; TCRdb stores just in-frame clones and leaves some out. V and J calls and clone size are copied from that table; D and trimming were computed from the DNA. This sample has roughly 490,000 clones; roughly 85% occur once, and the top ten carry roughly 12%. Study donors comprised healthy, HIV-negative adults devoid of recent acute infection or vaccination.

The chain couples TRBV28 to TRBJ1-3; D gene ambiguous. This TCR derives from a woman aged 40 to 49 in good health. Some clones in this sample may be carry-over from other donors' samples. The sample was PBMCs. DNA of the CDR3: TGTGCCAGCAGTTTAAGGTTCGGATCTGGAGGAAACACCATATATTTT. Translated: CASSLRFGSGGNTIYF.